This TCR beta chain was observed in a study of identical twins. As for this clonotype: Antigen: not known.

Template switching created a universal primer site, and the cDNA included unique molecular identifiers. A single record per CDR3 protein comes from TCRdb applying MiXCR to the 5' RACE reads. Of more than 1.5 million distinct CDR3 sequences listed, about 32% were seen once; the top ten hold about 0.27%. This CDR3 has 13 amino acids. Germline V lookup: CDR1 SGDLS, CDR2 YYNGEE. The V end lost 4 bases, the J end lost 6 bases, and 13 bases lay between the germline ends. The study's findings and limits: The study found that models underestimated out-of-frame TCR alpha sharing in monozygotic twins. Sharing of beta out-of-frame sequences by twins showed a weaker excess.

The chain combines TRBV9 with TRBJ1-1; the D is unclear. This TCR was recovered from a newborn girl in good health. Sequenced material: cord blood. The CDR3 DNA sequence: TGTGCCAGCAGCCCAAGAGGTGGCCCTGAAGCTTTCTTT. It is translated as CASSPRGGPEAFF.